The rows below give T cell receptor beta chains drawn from one sample of a study of cytomegalovirus exposure and HLA in healthy donors. Data came from immunoSEQ multiplex PCR; TCRdb stores just in-frame clones and leaves some out. Among 100,000 or so clones listed, 75% to 80% were seen once. Sequenced sample: PBMCs. These receptors all come from a male donor in good health and CMV-seropositive. Both conserved end residues are part of each CDR3. Fields, in order: V gene, clone size, J gene, D gene, CDR3 DNA, CDR3 protein. D genes are given only for firm matches. Clone size is not always given. Where it is, it says once, few, many or a class for expanded clones.

TRBV29-1,-,TRBJ2-7,-,TGCAGCGTCGCTACTAGTTTTCACGAGCAGTACTTC,CSVATSFHEQYF
TRBV6-5,-,TRBJ2-7,-,TGTGCCAGCAGTGAAGTTACTGGTCACGAGCAGTACTTC,CASSEVTGHEQYF
TRBV30,-,TRBJ2-3,-,TGTGCCTGGTTACTTAACACAGATACGCAGTATTTT,CAWLLNTDTQYF
TRBV6-1,-,TRBJ2-7,TRBD2,TGTGCCAGCAGAAGCGGGACTAGCGGGAGGTACGAGCAGTACTTC,CASRSGTSGRYEQYF
TRBV18,-,TRBJ1-4,-,TGTGCCAGCTCCCGCGACAGTTCTGCAACTAATGAAAAACTGTTTTTT,CASSRDSSATNEKLFF
TRBV7-6,-,TRBJ2-1,-,TGTGCCAGCAGCTCATTTGAGGGCAATGAGCAGTTCTTC,CASSSFEGNEQFF
TRBV19,-,TRBJ2-7,TRBD2,TGTGCCACCTCCACCCCCGGGACTAGTGCCGAGCAGTACTTC,CATSTPGTSAEQYF
TRBV7-9,-,TRBJ2-2,-,TGTGCCAGCAGCATATATACCGGGGAGCTGTTTTTT,CASSIYTGELFF
TRBV7-2,-,TRBJ1-3,-,TGTGCCAGCAGCCAGCACGGGGGGCCATTTGGAAACACCATATATTTT,CASSQHGGPFGNTIYF
TRBV7-9,-,TRBJ1-4,-,TGTGCCAGCAGCTTACTACTAAGCCGGGGAAGTAATGAAAAACTGTTTTTT,CASSLLLSRGSNEKLFF
TRBV28,-,TRBJ1-5,-,TGTGCCAGCAGCCGCACTACAGGGTTCGGCAATCAGCCCCAGCATTTT,CASSRTTGFGNQPQHF
TRBV28,-,TRBJ2-7,-,TGTGCCAGCAGTCCAACAGGGTTGAGGGAGCAGTACTTC,CASSPTGLREQYF
TRBV21-1,-,TRBJ2-7,-,TGTGCCAGCAGCAAAGCGGAGGGGACGGCGGCTCTCGAGCAGTACTTC,CASSKAEGTAALEQYF
TRBV7-9,once,TRBJ1-2,-,TGTGCCAGCAGCCCCGGGGAGTATGCTAACTATGGCTACACCTTC,CASSPGEYANYGYTF
TRBV14,-,TRBJ2-2,-,TGTGCCAGCAGGTCACAGGGCTCCGGGGAGCTGTTTTTT,CASRSQGSGELFF
TRBV2,few,TRBJ1-4,-,TGTGCCAGCAGTGAGTCGCGGTACGGTGAAAAACTGTTTTTT,CASSESRYGEKLFF
TRBV7-2,once,TRBJ2-3,-,TGTGCCAGCAGCTTAGCGTTCAGGGGCCCGCCGCCAGATACGCAGTATTTT,CASSLAFRGPPPDTQYF
TRBV9,-,TRBJ2-1,-,TGTGCCAGCAGCGGTGGCGGAGAGCAGTTCTTC,CASSGGGEQFF
TRBV11-2,-,TRBJ2-7,-,TGTGCCAGCAGCGATGGGACTCTCTACGAGCAGTACTTC,CASSDGTLYEQYF
TRBV2,few,TRBJ1-3,-,TGTGCCAGCAGTGCGATGGGGAGCGGAAACACCATATATTTT,CASSAMGSGNTIYF
TRBV7-2,once,TRBJ2-1,-,TGTGCCAGCAGCTCGCCCATAACTAGAAATGAGCAGTTCTTC,CASSSPITRNEQFF
TRBV7-2,-,TRBJ1-2,-,TGTGCCAGCTCCCTGAGGGCTAATAACTATGGCTACACCTTC,CASSLRANNYGYTF
TRBV6-1,-,TRBJ2-3,TRBD2,TGTGCCAGCAGTGAAGGACTAGCGGGAGCTATAGATACGCAGTATTTT,CASSEGLAGAIDTQYF
TRBV5-1,-,TRBJ1-2,-,TGCGCCAGCAGCTTGGCCCAGGTTAACTATGGCTACACCTTC,CASSLAQVNYGYTF
TRBV5-4,-,TRBJ1-1,TRBD1,TGTGCCAGCTCACGAGACAGGGTGGAAGGCACTGAAGCTTTCTTT,CASSRDRVEGTEAFF
TRBV5-5,-,TRBJ2-5,-,TGTGCCAGCCGCCAAGGAGGGGAGACCCAGTACTTC,CASRQGGETQYF
TRBV7-3,-,TRBJ2-1,-,TGTGCCAGCAGCCGGTGGGGAGGCTCCTACAATGAGCAGTTCTTC,CASSRWGGSYNEQFF
TRBV4-3,-,TRBJ2-7,TRBD2,TGCGCCAGCAGCCAAGACCCCCCGGGGCGGGAGGGCCTCCACGAGCAGTACTTC,CASSQDPPGREGLHEQYF
TRBV7-9,-,TRBJ2-1,TRBD2,TGTGCCAGCAGCTTTCCCGGGACTAGCGGGAGAGGAGCCTACAATGAGCAGTTCTTC,CASSFPGTSGRGAYNEQFF